This TCR beta chain emerged from a study of blood T cell repertoires in COVID-19. At the level of the study: Acute-phase and convalescent COVID-19 samples originated in the United States, Italy and Spain.

The protocol was immunoSEQ multiplex PCR, while the TCRdb copy is restricted to in-frame clones and leaves out a portion. The data contain about 360,000 clones, approximately 88% of them singletons. Recruitment covered about two dozen US areas and drew participants whose ages spanned about 18 to 100 years. The V end lost 3 bases, the J end lost 3 bases, and 8 bases lay between the germline ends. Germline CDR1 SEHNR, CDR2 FQNEAQ (reference sequence). The CDR3 consists of 13 residues. The specimen sequenced was PBMCs or T cells enriched from blood (not recorded which). The chain employs TRBV7-9 and TRBJ1-2; possible D gene TRBD1, 6 bases. This TCR derives from a woman in her 40s with acute COVID-19. The CDR3 region is CASSLGAYYGYTF. The CDR3, as DNA: TGTGCCAGCAGCTTGGGGGCTTACTATGGCTACACCTTC.